This T cell receptor (beta chain) was sequenced for a study of blood T cell repertoires in COVID-19. As for the study in general: COVID-19 samples from acute and convalescent phases originated in the United States, Italy and Spain. T cells, B-cell-depleted T cells, or PBMCs supplied cDNA or gDNA.

Germline lookup yields CDR1 SGHKS and CDR2 YYEKEE (reference sequence). Trimming took 4 bases from V and 5 from J; bases not matched to a gene: 6. The CDR3 length is 13 residues. Authors' data handling: Nucleated cell number was recorded as an estimate derived from reference gene primer amplification. Sequenced by immunoSEQ multiplex PCR; TCRdb stores in-frame clones only, minus some. V, J and clone size reflect that table, while D and trimming were determined from the DNA. The sample gives some 130,000 clones, around 89% of which show up once; about a tenth is in the top ten. The V gene is TRBV5-5, the J gene TRBJ2-7; 7 nucleotides align to TRBD1. The sequenced sample consisted of peripheral blood. The receptor was derived from a man aged 45 to 65 with acute or convalescent COVID-19. As DNA, the CDR3 is TGTGCCAGCAGCCACACAGGGGACCACGAGCAGTACTTC. It specifies CASSHTGDHEQYF.